These 8 T cell receptor beta chains originate from one sample sequenced in a study of T cells in tuberculosis. TCRdb's copy holds only in-frame clones and misses some; the assay was immunoSEQ multiplex PCR. The sample has tens of thousands of clones; 90% are singletons. Sequencing was carried out using PBMCs. The receptors come from a donor aged 5 to 30 with latent tuberculosis or without tuberculosis infection.

The rearrangement uses TRBV9 and TRBJ1-6; unclear D gene. V was shortened by 0 bases and J by 8 bases, with 6 bases between the two germline ends. The CDR3 length is 13 residues. Germline values: CDR1 SGDLS, CDR2 YYNGEE. The CDR3 loop is CASSVVADSPLHF. The CDR3 coding sequence is TGTGCCAGCAGCGTAGTGGCGGATTCACCCCTCCACTTT. The entire variable domain, with the rest obtained from reference TRBV9 and TRBJ1-6, is as follows: DSGVTQTPKHLITATGQRVTLRCSPRSGDLSVYWYQQSLDQGLQFLIQYYNGEERAKGNILERFSAQQFPDLHSELNLSSLELGDSALYFCASSVVADSPLHFGNGTRLTVT.

This clone was seen a handful of times. The genes are TRBV6-1 and TRBJ1-5; D unclear. The CDR3 runs to 16 residues. V lost 3 bases to trimming and J lost 2 bases, with 14 bases between them. Germline CDR1 reads MNHNS; CDR2 reads SASEGT. The CDR3 spells CASSEIAGGGNQPQHF. The CDR3 nucleotides read TGTGCCAGCAGTGAGATCGCTGGCGGGGGCAATCAGCCCCAGCATTTT.

V is TRBV11-1 and J is TRBJ1-2; TRBD1 matches at 8 bases. V lost 5 bases, J lost 7 bases, and 15 bases stayed unmatched. Germline V gene lookup returns CDR1 SGHAT and CDR2 FQDESV (reference sequence). The CDR3 is made up of 16 amino acids. CDR3 sequence: CASSNPPGQARGGYTF. The CDR3 bases are TGTGCCAGCAGCAACCCGCCGGGACAGGCAAGGGGTGGCTACACCTTC. Supplemented by reference TRBV11-1 and TRBJ1-2, the full variable domain reads EAEVAQSPRYKITEKSQAVAFWCDPISGHATLYWYRQILGQGPELLVQFQDESVVDDSQLPKDRFSAERLKGVDSTLKIQPAELGDSAMYLCASSNPPGQARGGYTFGSGTRLTVV.

The chain has TRBV19 and TRBJ2-2; 8 bases agree with TRBD2. In germline, CDR1 is LNHDA, CDR2 SQIVND (reference sequence). The CDR3 covers 15 residues. The ends lost 6 bases at V and 0 bases at J; junction bases unmatched: 3. The CDR3 spells CASRSGGPNTGELFF. The CDR3 nucleotides read TGTGCCAGTAGAAGCGGGGGCCCGAACACCGGGGAGCTGTTTTTT.

The chain joins TRBV5-6 to TRBJ1-3; TRBD1 aligns across 9 bases. Germline CDR1 SGHDT, CDR2 YYEEEE. The junction had 5 bases not matched to a gene; V was cut back by 2 bases and J by 5 bases. The CDR3 consists of 15 residues. CDR3 region: CASSLSGTGRNTIYF. The CDR3 bases are TGTGCCAGCAGCTTATCCGGGACAGGGAGAAACACCATATATTTT.

The rearrangement joins TRBV28 to TRBJ1-3; D might be TRBD1 (5 bases). V lost 8 bases to trimming and J lost 7 bases, with 12 bases between them. The CDR3 is made up of 12 amino acids. CDR1 is MDHEN and CDR2 is SYDVKM in the germline V gene. The CDR3 DNA reads TGTGCCAGCTGGGGGACTTGGAACACCATATATTTT. Encoded protein: CASWGTWNTIYF.

This chain connects TRBV5-5 to TRBJ1-4; 7 bases are shared with TRBD1. Germline V gene lookup returns CDR1 SGHKS and CDR2 YYEKEE (reference sequence). Trimming removed 6 bases from V and 7 bases from J; junction bases left unmatched: 15. The CDR3 has 16 amino acids. This CDR3 is CASTSSPHRGREKLFF. DNA for the CDR3: TGTGCCAGCACCTCGAGCCCTCACAGGGGCCGTGAAAAACTGTTTTTT.

The chain is built from TRBV7-2 and TRBJ1-1; no clear D. V shed 1 base and J shed 4 bases, with 10 bases lying between them. Germline V gene lookup returns CDR1 SGHTA and CDR2 FQGNSA. The CDR3 is made up of 14 amino acids. The CDR3 nucleotides are TGTGCCAGCAGCTTAGGGGTTGAGGGCACTGAAGCTTTCTTT. Amino acids: CASSLGVEGTEAFF.